These 11 T cell receptor beta chains share one sample of origin, sequenced in a study of OX40 agonist ivuxolimab in advanced cancers. Profiling relied on immunoSEQ multiplex PCR, and the TCRdb table lists in-frame clones only, not all of them. The sample yields over 55,000 clones, about 89% seen once. The starting material was CD4+ or CD8+ T cells sorted from blood, obtained in a trial of the OX40 agonist ivuxolimab. These receptors all stem from an adult with an advanced solid tumor such as melanoma, head and neck, liver or kidney cancer.

The chain employs TRBV15 and TRBJ1-4; D remains ambiguous. The CDR3 spans 14 residues. V was clipped by 3 bases and J by 3 bases, with 8 bases between them. Germline V gene lookup returns CDR1 LNHNV and CDR2 YYDKDF (reference sequence). CDR3 amino acids: CATSSGRPNEKLFF. CDR3 sequence (DNA): TGTGCCACCAGCAGTGGCAGGCCTAATGAAAAACTGTTTTTT.

This clone was seen a single time. The germline gene is not matched at one end of the junction; a read error may be the cause. The chain combines TRBV20-1 with TRBJ1-2; D ambiguous. The CDR3 loop spans 11 amino acids. The germline gives CDR1 DFQATT, CDR2 SNEGSKA (reference sequence). The CDR3 spells CSVRVRPGYTF. The CDR3 DNA reads TGCAGTGTTAGAGTTCGTCCTGGCTACACCTTC.

This clone rates as medium-sized (0.01 to 0.1%). V is TRBV2 and J is TRBJ1-2; no reliable D call. The CDR3 contains 17 residues. Germline V gene data show CDR1 as SNHLY and CDR2 as FYNNEI. V lost 3 bases, J lost 0 bases, and 17 bases lay in between. CDR3 bases: TGTGCCAGCAGTGAGAGGACGCCTCGAACGTCTAACTATGGCTACACCTTC. It codes for CASSERTPRTSNYGYTF.

This clone was seen only a few times. The V and J genes are TRBV7-9 and TRBJ2-7, with 7 bases matching TRBD1. The junction had 3 bases not matched to a gene; V was cut back by 5 bases and J by 2 bases. The CDR3 loop spans 13 amino acids. Per the germline V gene, CDR1 is SEHNR and CDR2 is FQNEAQ (reference sequence). The CDR3 spells CASSNRGTYEQYF. The CDR3 DNA reads as TGTGCCAGCAGCAACAGGGGAACCTACGAGCAGTACTTC.

The chain employs TRBV29-1 and TRBJ2-5, with D uncertain. V shed 7 bases and J shed 2 bases, with 14 bases lying between them. Looked up from germline, CDR1 is SQVTM and CDR2 is ANQGSEA. This CDR3 comprises 13 residues. The CDR3 spells CSGGNPLQETQYF. In nucleotides, the CDR3 is TGCAGCGGGGGAAATCCTCTTCAAGAGACCCAGTACTTC.

The chain joins TRBV28 to TRBJ2-3, with 12 bases aligning to TRBD2. The CDR3 contains 16 residues. V shed 6 bases and J 4 bases; nucleotides not matched to a gene: 8. Germline-derived CDR1 and CDR2 are MDHEN and SYDVKM. DNA for the CDR3: TGTGCCAGCAGCCGACTAGCGGGAGTTTTCCCAGATACGCAGTATTTT. As protein: CASSRLAGVFPDTQYF.

The J gene is TRBJ2-5, the V gene TRBV18; D is possibly TRBD2 (5 bases). Germline V lookup: CDR1 KGHSH, CDR2 LQKENI. V was clipped by 3 bases and J by 2 bases, with 13 bases between them. This CDR3 contains 15 residues. The CDR3 coding sequence is TGTGCCAGCTCACCCGGCGGGCGAACGCAAGAGACCCAGTACTTC. Its translation is CASSPGGRTQETQYF.

This chain links TRBV2 with TRBJ1-5, with D perhaps matching TRBD1 (5 bases). Germline V CDR1 and CDR2: SNHLY, FYNNEI. This CDR3 is built from 13 residues. Between the trimmed V and J ends, which lost 5 bases and 4 bases, there was a span of 9 bases. CDR3 bases: TGTGCCAGCAGTTCCCAGGGAAATCAGCCCCAGCATTTT. Translated: CASSSQGNQPQHF.

The chain links TRBV13 to TRBJ2-7, with 12 bases that match TRBD2. This CDR3 is built from 15 residues. Germline values: CDR1 PRHDT, CDR2 FYEKMQ (reference sequence). Trimming at V came to 5 bases and at J to 3 bases, leaving 5 bases not matched to a gene. The CDR3 spells CASSLKGLAGYEQYF. CDR3 nucleotide sequence: TGTGCCAGCAGCCTAAAGGGACTAGCGGGCTACGAGCAGTACTTC.

The genes are TRBV5-1 and TRBJ1-2, with D possibly being TRBD1 (5 bases). Trimming pared 4 bases from V and 8 bases from J, leaving 24 bases between. CDR3 length: 16 amino acids. Per germline, CDR1 SGHRS and CDR2 YFSETQ. The CDR3 DNA reads as TGCGCCAGCAGCCCTGGGGCGGCAGCCCGCCCGGGGGGCTACACCTTC. The encoded protein is CASSPGAAARPGGYTF.

This chain links TRBV5-4 with TRBJ2-5; D gene ambiguous. The CDR3 runs 13 residues. Germline CDR1 and CDR2: SGHNT and YYREEE (reference sequence). V shed 10 bases and J shed 1 base, with 14 bases lying between them. This CDR3 is CAVRPALQETQYF. The CDR3 DNA is TGTGCCGTGCGCCCTGCCCTCCAAGAGACCCAGTACTTC. Full variable domain (rest looked up from reference TRBV5-4 and TRBJ2-5): ETGVTQSPTHLIKTRGQQVTLRCSSQSGHNTVSWYQQALGQGPQFIFQYYREEENGRGNFPPRFSGLQFPNYSSELNVNALELDDSALYLCAVRPALQETQYFGPGTRLLVL.